These T cell receptor beta chains were read from a single sample in a study of cytomegalovirus exposure and HLA in healthy donors. Sequenced by immunoSEQ multiplex PCR; TCRdb stores in-frame clones only, minus some. This repertoire shows 150,000 to 200,000 clones, around three quarters found once; its top ten account for approximately 2.1%. The sample consisted of PBMCs. These receptor sequences come from a woman aged 25 to 45 in good health and CMV-seropositive. Both conserved end residues are part of each CDR3. A D gene is named only where the DNA matches it firmly. The size entry is marked missing in some rows and otherwise reads once, few, many or a size class.

J gene | CDR3 length | clone size | D gene | V gene | CDR3 DNA | CDR3 protein
TRBJ1-6 | 17 | - | - | TRBV19 | TGTGCCAGTAGAGAAGGGCACGACAGCTCCTATAATTCACCCCTCCACTTT | CASREGHDSSYNSPLHF
TRBJ2-3 | 16 | once | TRBD2 | TRBV14 | TGTGCCAGCAGCCCCCTCACGGGGGGGTTCACAGATACGCAGTATTTT | CASSPLTGGFTDTQYF
TRBJ1-2 | 15 | - | TRBD1 | TRBV19 | TGTGCCAGTAGTATATCCGGACAGGGCCCCAGAGGCTACACCTTC | CASSISGQGPRGYTF
TRBJ1-2 | 16 | - | TRBD1 | TRBV19 | TGTGCCAGTAGCATCACAGGGGGCGGTTACTCCTATGGCTACACCTTC | CASSITGGGYSYGYTF
TRBJ2-7 | 15 | once | - | TRBV7-9 | TGTGCCAGCAGCTTAGAAGGGAGCTGGACCTACGAGCAGTACTTC | CASSLEGSWTYEQYF
TRBJ1-3 | 15 | - | - | TRBV5-1 | TGCGCCAGCAGCTTGGCCGCAGGGGCTGGAAACACCATATATTTT | CASSLAAGAGNTIYF
TRBJ2-3 | 17 | - | TRBD1 | TRBV4-1 | TGCGCCAGCAGCCAAGTGTCCGGGACAGGGATCACAGATACGCAGTATTTT | CASSQVSGTGITDTQYF
TRBJ2-3 | 16 | - | TRBD2 | TRBV27 | TGTGCCAGCAGTTTGGGGGTCTTGGGGGGGACAGATACGCAGTATTTT | CASSLGVLGGTDTQYF
TRBJ1-5 | 14 | few | - | TRBV7-9 | TGTGCCAGCAGTTTTGGACAGCAGGATCAGCCCCAGCATTTT | CASSFGQQDQPQHF
TRBJ2-1 | 13 | few | TRBD1 | TRBV4-3 | TGCGCCAGCAGCCAATTACAGGGGTTAACACAGTTCTTC | CASSQLQGLTQFF
TRBJ2-3 | 14 | - | TRBD1 | TRBV4-1 | TGCGCCAGCAGGACCGGACAGGGTGCAGATACGCAGTATTTT | CASRTGQGADTQYF
TRBJ2-3 | 17 | - | TRBD2 | TRBV9 | TGTGCCAGCAGCATTGGGACTAGCGGGAGATGGACAGATACGCAGTATTTT | CASSIGTSGRWTDTQYF
TRBJ1-1 | 13 | few | - | TRBV7-2 | TGTGCCAGCAGCCACGACATGGGGAGTGAAGCTTTCTTT | CASSHDMGSEAFF
TRBJ1-2 | 13 | - | - | TRBV7-7 | TGTGCCAGCGGGGACAACTCTAACTATGGCTACACCTTC | CASGDNSNYGYTF
TRBJ2-1 | 14 | - | TRBD2 | TRBV19 | TGTGCCAGTAACTGGCTAGCGGGAGCTGATGAGCAGTTCTTC | CASNWLAGADEQFF
TRBJ2-1 | 14 | - | - | TRBV27 | TGTGCCAGCAGTTTGAGCGGGCCATACAATGAGCAGTTCTTC | CASSLSGPYNEQFF
TRBJ2-3 | 15 | - | TRBD2 | TRBV25-1 | TGTGCCAGCAGTGTAGCGGGGGGGCTCACAGATACGCAGTATTTT | CASSVAGGLTDTQYF
TRBJ2-5 | 13 | - | - | TRBV7-9 | TGTGCCAGCAGCCGGGGGGCGGAGGAGACCCAGTACTTC | CASSRGAEETQYF
TRBJ2-5 | 15 | once | - | TRBV7-9 | TGTGCCAGCAGCCCCTACCAGACAGGCCAAGAGACCCAGTACTTC | CASSPYQTGQETQYF
TRBJ2-3 | 16 | - | TRBD1 | TRBV5-1 | TGCGCCAGCAGCCGCCAGACAGGGGTCCCCACAGATACGCAGTATTTT | CASSRQTGVPTDTQYF
TRBJ2-7 | 15 | - | TRBD1 | TRBV7-9 | TGTGCCAGCAGCCCGGACAGGAACCGAACCTACGAGCAGTACTTC | CASSPDRNRTYEQYF
TRBJ1-1 | 13 | - | TRBD1 | TRBV29-1 | TGCAGCACGAAGGAGGGGGCCTGGACTGAAGCTTTCTTT | CSTKEGAWTEAFF
TRBJ2-2 | 15 | - | TRBD1 | TRBV6-5 | TGTGCCAGCAGACCGGGACAGGGGTTTTCCGGGGAGCTGTTTTTT | CASRPGQGFSGELFF
TRBJ1-2 | 18 | - | TRBD1 | TRBV5-4 | TGTGCCAGCAGCTTGGGACAGTCCGGGACAGGGATATTCTATGGCTACACCTTC | CASSLGQSGTGIFYGYTF
TRBJ1-1 | 13 | - | - | TRBV9 | TGTGCCAGCAGCGCCCAGGGGTTTACTGAAGCTTTCTTT | CASSAQGFTEAFF
TRBJ2-6 | 20 | - | TRBD1 | TRBV30 | TGTGCCAGCCATCTACGATCCGGGACAGGACTTAACTCTGGGGCCAACGTCCTGACTTTC | CASHLRSGTGLNSGANVLTF
TRBJ2-1 | 13 | once | TRBD2 | TRBV27 | TGTGCCAGCAGTTACGGGAGGTACAATGAGCAGTTCTTC | CASSYGRYNEQFF
TRBJ2-7 | 14 | - | - | TRBV27 | TGTGCCAGCAGCCGACAGGCCGACTCCTACGAGCAGTACTTC | CASSRQADSYEQYF
TRBJ2-7 | 14 | - | TRBD2 | TRBV15 | TGTGCCACCAGTTCCGGGACTAGCGTCTACGAGCAGTACTTC | CATSSGTSVYEQYF
TRBJ1-1 | 15 | - | TRBD1 | TRBV7-9 | TGTGCCAGCAGTCGTAGAAAAGGGGGCCACACTGAAGCTTTCTTT | CASSRRKGGHTEAFF
TRBJ1-5 | 14 | many | TRBD1 | TRBV2 | TGTGCCAGCGCAGGGGGACAGGGATATCAGCCCCAGCATTTT | CASAGGQGYQPQHF
TRBJ1-1 | 16 | - | TRBD1 | TRBV28 | TGTGCCAGCAGTAAAGACAGGGGGGGAAGGAACACTGAAGCTTTCTTT | CASSKDRGGRNTEAFF
TRBJ2-2 | 14 | - | - | TRBV12-5 | TGTGCTAGTGGACGGGATCGGAACACCGGGGAGCTGTTTTTT | CASGRDRNTGELFF
TRBJ2-1 | 15 | - | TRBD2 | TRBV5-4 | TGTGCCAGCAGCATTACTAGCGGGGGGGGGAATGAGCAGTTCTTC | CASSITSGGGNEQFF
TRBJ2-5 | 13 | - | TRBD2 | TRBV9 | TGTGCCAGCAGCGTAGCGGGGGGAGAGACCCAGTACTTC | CASSVAGGETQYF
TRBJ1-1 | 14 | - | - | TRBV5-1 | TGCGCCAGCAGCTTTTGGGGGGGGGATACTGAAGCTTTCTTT | CASSFWGGDTEAFF
TRBJ2-7 | 14 | few | - | TRBV9 | TGTGCCAGCAGCGTAAGTAGGGGAAGCTACGAGCAGTACTTC | CASSVSRGSYEQYF